The 31 T cell receptor beta chains reported below all come from one sample, sequenced in a study of molecular identifiers for immune sequencing clone quantification (dated by TCRdb to 2016 to 2018). To prepare the library, PCR was applied. Instrument used: Illumina HiSeq 4000. The public reads were run again by TCRdb, first through fastp at Q25 and then through MiXCR, and only productive beta chains were kept. Identical CDR3 proteins give one entry, which carries the most common genes and DNA. This sample comprises just under 650,000 distinct CDR3 sequences, 20% of them detected only once. The leading ten clones occupy roughly 0.83% of the sample. The sample consisted of naive CD8+ T cells from blood, with Jurkat cell RNA spiked in. What this sample's cell subset or site label stands for: FACS-sorted CD8+CD4-CCR7+CD45RA+ naive T cells. All receptors come from a human donor in good health. Some libraries in this study had Jurkat cell RNA spiked in.

This clonotype has at least ten counts. The chain uses TRBV7-9 and TRBJ2-3; no reliable D call. The CDR3 is 12 amino acids. The ends were cut back, 6 bases at V and 4 bases at J, with 8 bases in the middle. CDR1 is SEHNR and CDR2 is FQNEAQ in the germline V gene (reference sequence). CDR3 protein: CASRTPADTQYF. In DNA form, the CDR3 reads TGTGCCAGCAGAACCCCCGCAGATACGCAGTATTTT.

This clonotype was counted a few times. The chain couples TRBV12-3 or TRBV12-4 to TRBJ1-1; D call uncertain. CDR3 length: 12 amino acids. V lost 7 bases to trimming and J lost 4 bases, with 10 bases between them. CDR3: CASTYGSTEAFF. The CDR3, as DNA: TGTGCCAGCACCTACGGGTCCACTGAAGCTTTCTTT.

CDR3 in DNA: TGTGCCAGCAGTTTCCGGGGGGCCAGAAATGAAAAACTGTTTTTT. It translates to CASSFRGARNEKLFF. This chain joins TRBV12-3 or TRBV12-4 and TRBJ1-4; D may be TRBD1 (6 bases). CDR3 length: 15 amino acids. The V gene lost 3 bases and the J gene lost 5 bases, with 13 bases spanning the gap.

This chain links TRBV20-1 with TRBJ2-5; D is unclear. The germline V gene has CDR1 DFQATT and CDR2 SNEGSKA (reference sequence). CDR3 length: 13 amino acids. The V end lost 6 bases, the J end lost 1 base, and 12 bases lay between the germline ends. The CDR3 protein is CSADRALQETQYF. The CDR3 DNA sequence: TGCAGTGCCGACCGGGCCCTCCAAGAGACCCAGTACTTC.

This clonotype was seen at least ten times. This chain joins TRBV6-1 and TRBJ1-5; D gene unclear. Trimming removed 1 base at V and 4 bases at J, with 11 bases between. This CDR3 contains 15 residues. CDR1 is MNHNS, CDR2 SASEGT, per germline. In DNA form, the CDR3 reads TGTGCCAGCAGTGAAGTCAGCAGACCGAATCAGCCCCAGCATTTT. This translates into CASSEVSRPNQPQHF.

This clonotype was counted a few times. The chain carries TRBV7-9 and TRBJ2-1; D is perhaps TRBD1 (5 bases). Germline V lookup: CDR1 SEHNR, CDR2 FQNEAQ (reference sequence). The CDR3 spans 15 residues. Trimming took off 5 bases at V and 2 bases at J, with 13 bases between the two ends. CDR3 loop: CASSKPDSTYNEQFF. CDR3 in DNA: TGTGCCAGCAGCAAGCCCGACAGTACCTACAATGAGCAGTTCTTC.

Only a few counts were recorded for this clonotype. The chain links TRBV20-1 to TRBJ2-2; 10 positions agree with TRBD2. V shed 2 bases and J 0 bases; nucleotides not matched to a gene: 6. Germline CDR1 is DFQATT and CDR2 is SNEGSKA (reference sequence). The CDR3 spans 17 residues. CDR3: CSARRLAGESNTGELFF. CDR3 nucleotides: TGCAGTGCTAGAAGGCTAGCGGGGGAATCGAACACCGGGGAGCTGTTTTTT.

This clonotype was detected many times. The chain is built from TRBV4-1 and TRBJ1-2, with 10 positions matching TRBD1. Germline values: CDR1 MGHRA, CDR2 YSYEKL. Trimming cost V 3 bases and J 4 bases; bases outside gene matches: 2. This CDR3 is 14 amino acids long. The CDR3: CASSQRQGAYGYTF. CDR3 nucleotides: TGCGCCAGCAGCCAGAGACAGGGGGCCTATGGCTACACCTTC.

The chain joins TRBV6-6 to TRBJ1-3, with D unresolved. The V end was cut by 7 bases, the J end by 2 bases, with 18 bases between. This CDR3 comprises 16 residues. Germline V lookup: CDR1 MNHNY, CDR2 SVGAGI (reference sequence). This CDR3 reads CASKPLVLMPGNTIYF. The CDR3 nucleotides read TGTGCCAGCAAGCCCCTGGTCTTGATGCCTGGAAACACCATATATTTT.

Points on this clonotype: This may come from a read error, since a much larger clone is one base off. The chain recombines TRBV12-3 or TRBV12-4 with TRBJ1-1; the match to TRBD1 covers 11 bases. With V trimmed by 4 bases and J by 11 bases, 9 bases remained unmatched. There are 14 residues in the CDR3. CDR3 sequence (DNA): TGTGCCAGCAGTTCCGGACAGGGGGCAAGTGATGCTTTCTTT. This sequence encodes CASSSGQGASDAFF.

This clonotype was found many times. The rearrangement uses TRBV10-3 and TRBJ1-1; no reliable D call. Germline V gene sequence: CDR1 ENHRY, CDR2 SYGVKD. This CDR3 region has 15 residues. Trimming pared 10 bases from V and 0 bases from J, leaving 18 bases between. The CDR3 reads CATLDVGRMNTEAFF. The CDR3 DNA reads as TGTGCCACCCTGGACGTAGGGCGCATGAACACTGAAGCTTTCTTT.

Ten or more counts support this clonotype. This rearrangement joins TRBV7-9 to TRBJ2-7; D ambiguous. Germline V CDR1 and CDR2: SEHNR, FQNEAQ (reference sequence). Trimming took 5 bases from V and 0 from J, leaving 14 bases between them. The CDR3 sequence is 15 residues long. The CDR3 loop is CASSQLRLSSYEQYF. The CDR3 region has the DNA TGTGCCAGCAGCCAACTCCGCTTGAGCTCCTACGAGCAGTACTTC.

This clonotype was counted many times. The chain employs TRBV4-1 and TRBJ2-7, with 9 bases aligning to TRBD1. Germline values: CDR1 MGHRA, CDR2 YSYEKL. This CDR3 is built from 15 residues. Trimming at V came to 2 bases and at J to 3 bases, leaving 5 bases not matched to a gene. The CDR3 region has the DNA TGCGCCAGCAGCCAAATAGGGACAGGGAACTACGAGCAGTACTTC. Translating it yields CASSQIGTGNYEQYF.

This clonotype turned up a few times. The chain combines TRBV6-2 or TRBV6-3 with TRBJ1-6; D unclear. The CDR3 runs 17 residues. CDR1 is MNHEY, CDR2 SVGEGT, per germline. V lost 3 bases and J 0 bases, leaving 12 bases between the germline ends. CDR3 amino acids: CASSYSRPSSYNSPLHF. The CDR3 DNA sequence: TGTGCCAGCAGTTATTCCCGACCAAGCTCCTATAATTCACCCCTCCACTTT.

This clonotype was seen at least ten times. The chain combines TRBV28 with TRBJ1-2; 7 bases are a match to TRBD1. J lost 5 bases, V lost 8 bases, and 5 bases had no gene match. Germline V gene data show CDR1 as MDHEN and CDR2 as SYDVKM. The CDR3 runs to 12 residues. CDR3 in amino acids: CASWDSTYGYTF. The CDR3 coding sequence is TGTGCCAGCTGGGACAGTACTTATGGCTACACCTTC.

This clonotype has a handful of counts. The CDR3 does not close with the conserved phenylalanine or tryptophan, likely indicating a read error. The chain couples TRBV20-1 to TRBJ2-1; no definite D call. The germline gives CDR1 DFQATT, CDR2 SNEGSKA (reference sequence). V shed 5 bases and J shed 5 bases, with 7 bases lying between them. CDR3 length: 11 amino acids. CDR3 bases: TGCAGTGCTCATCTAGACAATGAGCAGTTCTCC. It yields the protein CSAHLDNEQFS.

This clonotype appeared many times. The chain has TRBV7-9 and TRBJ1-4; D is perhaps TRBD1 (5 bases). This CDR3 is 16 amino acids long. Germline CDR1 reads SEHNR; CDR2 reads FQNEAQ (reference sequence). Between the trimmed V and J ends, which lost 3 bases and 0 bases, there was a span of 11 bases. The CDR3 nucleotides read TGTGCCAGCAGCTTGATAATGGGGGCAACTAATGAAAAACTGTTTTTT. It translates to CASSLIMGATNEKLFF.

In regard to this clonotype: A read error is possible here, since a much larger clone lies one base away. The chain combines TRBV9 with TRBJ2-7, with a possible D match to TRBD2 (6 bases). Per the germline V gene, CDR1 is SGDLS and CDR2 is YYNGEE. The CDR3 loop spans 13 amino acids. Trimming removed 5 bases at V and 6 bases at J, with 15 bases between. For the CDR3, the DNA is TGTGCCAGCAGGGTATTCGGGGGAAGCGAGCAGTACTTC. Its protein is CASRVFGGSEQYF. Based on the CDR3 plus reference TRBV9 and TRBJ2-7, the full variable domain is DSGVTQTPKHLITATGQRVTLRCSPRSGDLSVYWYQQSLDQGLQFLIQYYNGEERAKGNILERFSAQQFPDLHSELNLSSLELGDSALYFCASRVFGGSEQYFGPGTRLTVT.

In this sample, this clonotype turned up once. J is TRBJ2-7 and V is TRBV20-1; TRBD1 aligns across 11 bases. V was clipped by 5 bases and J by 3 bases; unmatched bases: 12. The CDR3 has 16 residues. Germline values: CDR1 DFQATT, CDR2 SNEGSKA (reference sequence). The DNA of the CDR3 is TGCAGTGCTCCCCGGGACAGGGGGTCGAGGCTCTACGAGCAGTACTTC. Protein: CSAPRDRGSRLYEQYF.

This clonotype was seen a few times. This rearrangement joins TRBV4-3 to TRBJ2-1; D is ambiguous. The CDR3 is 16 residues long. V lost 0 bases to trimming and J lost 0 bases, with 9 bases between them. Germline CDR1 LGHNA, CDR2 YSLEER. The CDR3 sequence: CASSQDGSASYNEQFF. The CDR3 DNA reads TGCGCCAGCAGCCAAGATGGGTCGGCCTCCTACAATGAGCAGTTCTTC.

This clonotype was seen a few times. The chain is built from TRBV12-3 or TRBV12-4 and TRBJ1-5; D call uncertain. The CDR3 totals 13 residues. Trimming removed 5 bases from V and 5 bases from J, with 10 bases in between. For the CDR3, the DNA is TGTGCCAGCAGTCTGACAATCGATCAGCCCCAGCATTTT. As protein: CASSLTIDQPQHF.

In the case of this clonotype: This sequence may be a read error, since a much larger clone differs from it by one base. The chain recombines TRBV6-5 with TRBJ2-7; D unclear. Germline CDR1 is MNHEY and CDR2 is SVGAGI. There are 12 residues in the CDR3. Here the CDR3 reads CASSYPGYERYF. CDR3 DNA: TGTGCCAGCAGTTACCCGGGCTACGAGCGGTACTTC.

V is TRBV9 and J is TRBJ2-1, with D perhaps given as TRBD1 or TRBD2 (6 bases each). Per the germline V gene, CDR1 is SGDLS and CDR2 is YYNGEE. CDR3 length: 15 residues. Trimming took 2 bases from V and 8 from J, leaving 17 bases between them. The CDR3 spells CASSVSPRGDDEQFF. CDR3 nucleotide sequence: TGTGCCAGCAGCGTCTCCCCGAGGGGGGACGATGAGCAGTTCTTC.

Of note for this clonotype: Possible read error: a much larger clone is one base away. The chain employs TRBV4-2 and TRBJ2-2, with TRBD1 identical over 9 bases. Germline CDR1 reads LGHNA; CDR2 reads YNFKEQ. The CDR3 has 17 residues. The CDR3 bases are TGTGCCAGCTGCCAAGATCATTTGGGACAGGGTTTCGGGGAGCTGTTTTTT. Encoded protein: CASCQDHLGQGFGELFF.

This clonotype was found many times. The V gene is TRBV11-1, the J gene TRBJ2-7, with D perhaps TRBD1 or TRBD2 (5 bases each). Trimming removed 8 bases from V and 7 bases from J, with 15 bases in between. This CDR3 comprises 12 residues. Germline V CDR1 and CDR2: SGHAT, FQDESV (reference sequence). CDR3 DNA sequence: TGTGCCAGCGAGGACATTCGGAGGGAGCAGTACTTC. Amino acids: CASEDIRREQYF.

The CDR3 sequence is CSAPGNWGTEAFF. The CDR3 DNA follows: TGCAGTGCCCCCGGGAACTGGGGCACTGAAGCTTTCTTT. The chain has TRBV20-1 and TRBJ1-1; D unresolved. The CDR3 extends over 13 amino acids. Germline V lookup: CDR1 DFQATT, CDR2 SNEGSKA (reference sequence). V gave up 6 bases and J gave up 4 bases, with 15 bases separating them.

In its sample, this clonotype was seen a few times. The rearrangement joins TRBV6-2 or TRBV6-3 to TRBJ2-1; D call uncertain. Germline V gene data show CDR1 as MNHEY and CDR2 as SVGEGT. V was clipped by 6 bases and J by 10 bases, with 19 bases between them. The CDR3 extends over 14 amino acids. The CDR3 DNA follows: TGTGCCAGCAGCCGAGGACCCCCTGTCGACGAGCAGTTCTTC. Translating gives CASSRGPPVDEQFF.

In its sample, this clonotype was seen many times. The rearrangement uses TRBV20-1 and TRBJ2-3; D uncertain. Germline loops: CDR1 DFQATT, CDR2 SNEGSKA (reference sequence). The CDR3 covers 14 residues. The V end was cut by 2 bases, the J end by 6 bases, with 15 bases between. CDR3 DNA: TGCAGTGCTAGAAACCCCGTACTACCTGATACGCAGTATTTT. This encodes CSARNPVLPDTQYF.

In regard to this clonotype: A much larger clone is a single base away; this may be a read error. The rearrangement joins TRBV24-1 to TRBJ2-1; TRBD1 might be the D (5 bases). Germline CDR1 KGHDR, CDR2 SFDVKD. This CDR3 spans 15 amino acids. CDR3 loop: CATRPRVNSYNEQLF. CDR3 DNA: TGTGCCACCCGCCCCAGGGTTAACTCCTACAATGAGCAGCTCTTC.

This clonotype showed up many times. DNA for the CDR3: TGTGCCAGCAGCTTAGGGTGGAGCGCGAACACCGGGGAGCTGTTTTTT. Residues: CASSLGWSANTGELFF. The V and J genes are TRBV7-2 and TRBJ2-2; D remains unclear. The germline V gene encodes CDR1 SGHTA and CDR2 FQGNSA. The CDR3 is made up of 16 amino acids. V was cut by 1 base and J by 0 bases, with 9 bases left in between. The whole variable domain, filled in from reference TRBV7-2 and TRBJ2-2, reads GAGVSQSPSNKVTEKGKDVELRCDPISGHTALYWYRQSLGQGLEFLIYFQGNSAPDKSGLPSDRFSAERTGGSVSTLTIQRTQQEDSAVYLCASSLGWSANTGELFFGEGSRLTVL.

As regards this clonotype: A clone one base away is much larger, so this may be a read error. The missing conserved phenylalanine or tryptophan at the end of this CDR3 makes a read error likely. The V call is TRBV9, the J call TRBJ1-1, with D possibly being TRBD1 (6 bases). V was pared by 3 bases and J by 5 bases, with 11 bases between. The CDR3 covers 13 residues. CDR1 is SGDLS, CDR2 YYNGEE, per germline. The CDR3 coding sequence is TGTGCCAGCAGCGGAAACAGGGTGACTGAAGCTTTCCTT. This sequence encodes CASSGNRVTEAFL.